This T cell receptor beta chain appears in the sequencing data of a study of blood T cells in healthy people across ages. Study-level findings and limits: Reliance upon unsorted PBMCs precluded definitive naive versus antigen-experienced comparison.

CDR3 length: 15 amino acids. Germline values: CDR1 SGHRS, CDR2 YFSETQ. V was cut by 0 bases and J by 2 bases, with 9 bases left in between. For this clonotype: Its antigen remains unknown.

Next came a second PCR, run for about 6 to 12 cycles, which used a sample-barcoded 5' primer along with a J-beta primer mix. TCRdb redid the calling of the 5' RACE reads with MiXCR, one entry per CDR3 protein. The table shows approximately 800,000 distinct CDR3 sequences, with roughly 25% occurring only once. These data were also filed under a second study, of T cells of mothers and their children. Per that study: No T cell clones of persistent microchimeric origin were detected.

Input material: blood. The gene calls are TRBV5-1 and TRBJ2-1; D remains ambiguous. The TCR was taken from a boy aged 5-17 years in good health. The CDR3 protein is CASSLVVGTYNEQFF. CDR3 DNA: TGCGCCAGCAGCTTGGTGGTAGGGACCTACAATGAGCAGTTCTTC.